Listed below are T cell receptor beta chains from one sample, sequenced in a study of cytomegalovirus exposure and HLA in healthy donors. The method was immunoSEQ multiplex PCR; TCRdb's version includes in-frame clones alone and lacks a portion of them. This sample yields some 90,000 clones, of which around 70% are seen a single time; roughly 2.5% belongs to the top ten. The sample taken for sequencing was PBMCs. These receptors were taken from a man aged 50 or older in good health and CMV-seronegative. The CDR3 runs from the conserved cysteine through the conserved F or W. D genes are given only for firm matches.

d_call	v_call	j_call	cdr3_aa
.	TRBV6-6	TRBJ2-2	CASGLRGRSGELFF
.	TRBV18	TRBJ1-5	CASSPYRWQPQHF
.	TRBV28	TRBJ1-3	CASRNQGLAGNTIYF
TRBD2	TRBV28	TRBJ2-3	CASSFPRGSGRDTDTQYF
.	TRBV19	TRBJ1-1	CASSIQGDGRDLNTEAFF
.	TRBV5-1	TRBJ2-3	CASSLYSGGSATDTQYF
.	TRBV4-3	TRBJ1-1	CASSGRQGASEAFF
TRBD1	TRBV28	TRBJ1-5	CASRTDRGPQPQHF
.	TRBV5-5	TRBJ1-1	CASSSHGGNTEAFF
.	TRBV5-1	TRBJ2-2	CASSLGLRYDTGELFF
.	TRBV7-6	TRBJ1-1	CASSPKATLGHLNTEAFF